The 18 T cell receptor beta chains below all came from one sample that was sequenced in a study of T cell repertoires in cytomegalovirus infection. No antigen is known for these receptors. TCRdb independently ran MiXCR on the reads; one entry per CDR3 protein. The repertoire holds a few hundred thousand distinct CDR3 sequences, with about 39% as singletons. Sequenced here: cultured PBMCs, sampled from culture after CMV antigen stimulation. The source of these receptors is a human donor in good health (CMV status not recorded). Some clones in this sample may be carry-over from other donors' samples.

This clonotype was detected many times. The chain carries TRBV7-2 and TRBJ1-4; 7 bases agree with TRBD1. Germline loops: CDR1 SGHTA, CDR2 FQGNSA. The junction had 5 bases not matched to a gene; V was cut back by 10 bases and J by 3 bases. The CDR3 has 13 amino acids. The CDR3 spells CATSGQPNEKLFF. CDR3 bases: TGTGCCACCTCGGGACAGCCTAATGAAAAACTGTTTTTT. The variable domain in full, with the rest retrieved from reference TRBV7-2 and TRBJ1-4, is GAGVSQSPSNKVTEKGKDVELRCDPISGHTALYWYRQSLGQGLEFLIYFQGNSAPDKSGLPSDRFSAERTGGSVSTLTIQRTQQEDSAVYLCATSGQPNEKLFFGSGTQLSVL.

J is TRBJ2-6 and V is TRBV7-2, with D perhaps TRBD1 (6 bases). Trimming removed 7 bases at V and 0 bases at J, with 13 bases between. CDR3 length: 16 residues. Germline loops: CDR1 SGHTA, CDR2 FQGNSA. CDR3 nucleotides: TGTGCCAGCACTACCTTAGGGGGCTCTGGGGCCAACGTCCTGACTTTC. Protein product: CASTTLGGSGANVLTF.

This clonotype has more than one count but fewer than ten. The V gene is TRBV11-2, the J gene TRBJ1-5; TRBD1 might be the D (5 bases). V was shortened by 5 bases and J by 3 bases, with 11 bases between the two germline ends. Looked up from germline, CDR1 is SGHAT and CDR2 is FQNNGV. The CDR3 loop spans 14 amino acids. This chain's CDR3 is CASSAGRNNQPQHF. CDR3 in DNA: TGTGCCAGCAGCGCAGGGAGAAACAATCAGCCCCAGCATTTT.

The sample holds many counts of this clonotype. The rearrangement uses TRBV7-2 and TRBJ1-4, with D uncertain. This CDR3 has 17 amino acids. Trimming pared 6 bases from V and 8 bases from J, leaving 25 bases between. Germline V lookup: CDR1 SGHTA, CDR2 FQGNSA. The CDR3 spells CASRLSLWGGGDEKLFF. The CDR3, as DNA: TGTGCCAGCAGATTATCGTTATGGGGTGGAGGAGACGAAAAACTGTTTTTT.

The J gene is TRBJ2-3, the V gene TRBV12-3 or TRBV12-4; D perhaps matches TRBD1 (5 bases). The CDR3 extends over 14 amino acids. The V end lost 2 bases, the J end lost 4 bases, and 10 bases lay between the germline ends. The CDR3 DNA sequence: TGTGCCAGCAGTTTACGGCAGGGCTCAGATACGCAGTATTTT. It specifies CASSLRQGSDTQYF.

The sample holds a few counts of this clonotype. V and J are TRBV2 and TRBJ2-4; D unresolved. V lost 4 bases and J 7 bases, leaving 11 bases between the germline ends. There are 13 residues in the CDR3. Germline values: CDR1 SNHLY, CDR2 FYNNEI. The DNA for the CDR3 is TGTGCCAGCAGTGTCGATGGGGATAACATTCAGTACTTC. Its protein product is CASSVDGDNIQYF.

The chain couples TRBV12-3 or TRBV12-4 to TRBJ2-7; D is perhaps TRBD1 (5 bases). The CDR3 has 14 amino acids. Between the trimmed V and J ends, which lost 5 bases and 3 bases, there was a span of 14 bases. The CDR3 loop reads CASSPGRTNYEQYF. CDR3 coding DNA: TGTGCCAGCAGTCCCGGGCGGACAAACTACGAGCAGTACTTC.

This clonotype was counted between two and nine times. The genes are TRBV4-1 and TRBJ2-4; D unresolved. The ends were cut back, 3 bases at V and 4 bases at J, with 10 bases in the middle. The CDR3 totals 14 residues. Germline CDR1 MGHRA, CDR2 YSYEKL. CDR3 sequence reads: CASSQPERKNIQYF. DNA for the CDR3: TGCGCCAGCAGCCAGCCCGAGAGGAAAAACATTCAGTACTTC.

This clonotype appeared many times. The rearrangement joins TRBV7-2 to TRBJ2-7; D is possibly TRBD2 (6 bases). Trimming shortened V by 4 bases and J by 7 bases, and 11 bases separated the two germline ends. Germline lookup yields CDR1 SGHTA and CDR2 FQGNSA. The CDR3 contains 12 residues. In DNA, the CDR3 is TGTGCCAGCAGCTCGACTAGTGGGGAGCAGTACTTC. Residues: CASSSTSGEQYF.

This clonotype appeared once. The V and J genes are TRBV20-1 and TRBJ1-5; weak D call: TRBD1 (5 bases). Germline CDR1 reads DFQATT; CDR2 reads SNEGSKA (reference sequence). Trimming stripped 0 bases from V and 5 bases from J, with 11 bases between. The CDR3 runs to 14 residues. The CDR3 DNA reads as TGCAGTGCTAGAGACCTACCGGGGGATCAGCCCCAGCATTTT. Translating it yields CSARDLPGDQPQHF.

The chain couples TRBV5-1 to TRBJ2-7, with D possibly TRBD1 on 6 matching bases. V shed 10 bases and J shed 3 bases, with 20 bases lying between them. The CDR3 has 14 residues. Germline V gives CDR1 SGHRS, CDR2 YFSETQ. CDR3 sequence (DNA): TGCGCCGGTCATTGGGGGCCTCCCCACTACGAGCAGTACTTC. This sequence encodes CAGHWGPPHYEQYF.

This clonotype was seen a handful of times. This sequence joins TRBV28 and TRBJ2-7, with TRBD1 identical over 10 bases. Germline V gene lookup returns CDR1 MDHEN and CDR2 SYDVKM. Losses at the gene ends were 5 bases for V and 3 bases for J; bases not matched to a gene: 10. This CDR3 has 16 amino acids. CDR3 nucleotide sequence: TGTGCCAGCAGTCTTGTGGTCCGGGACAGGGGCTACGAGCAGTACTTC. It specifies CASSLVVRDRGYEQYF.

This clonotype was seen more than once but under ten times. The chain couples TRBV20-1 to TRBJ2-1; the D gene is possibly TRBD2 (6 bases). V was cut by 2 bases and J by 1 base, with 15 bases left in between. Per germline, CDR1 DFQATT and CDR2 SNEGSKA (reference sequence). The CDR3 sequence is 16 residues long. CDR3 nucleotide sequence: TGCAGTGCTAGACGACTAGGGAGAGCTTCCTACAATGAGCAGTTCTTC. This sequence encodes CSARRLGRASYNEQFF.

The chain combines TRBV11-3 with TRBJ1-1, with D possibly being TRBD1 (6 bases). Germline assignment: CDR1 SGHNT and CDR2 YENEEA. The CDR3 spans 13 residues. Deletions cut 4 bases from V and 2 bases from J, with 8 bases between. The CDR3 DNA reads TGTGCCAGCAGCTCGGACAGTAACACTGAAGCTTTCTTT. It translates to CASSSDSNTEAFF. Combining the CDR3 with reference TRBV11-3 and TRBJ1-1 gives the whole variable domain EAGVVQSPRYKIIEKKQPVAFWCNPISGHNTLYWYLQNLGQGPELLIRYENEEAVDDSQLPKDRFSAERLKGVDSTLKIQPAELGDSAVYLCASSSDSNTEAFFGQGTRLTVV.

The rearrangement joins TRBV7-9 to TRBJ1-2, with D possibly TRBD1 on 5 matching bases. V gave up 3 bases and J gave up 4 bases, with 9 bases separating them. Germline loops: CDR1 SEHNR, CDR2 FQNEAQ (reference sequence). The CDR3 length is 13 residues. The CDR3 reads CASSFSQVYGYTF. CDR3 coding DNA: TGTGCCAGCAGCTTCTCACAGGTCTATGGCTACACCTTC.

This clonotype was seen repeatedly, ten times or more. The rearrangement links TRBV7-2 to TRBJ2-5; D is undetermined. With 1 base removed from V and 5 bases from J, the gap between germline ends came to 11 bases. Germline assignment: CDR1 SGHTA and CDR2 FQGNSA. This CDR3 has 14 residues. The CDR3 spells CASSLGFAKETQYF. The CDR3 nucleotides read TGTGCCAGCAGCTTAGGTTTTGCGAAGGAGACCCAGTACTTC.

This clonotype has only a few counts. The rearrangement uses TRBV6-1 and TRBJ2-7; D is perhaps TRBD2 (5 bases). The CDR3 has 15 residues. Germline CDR1 is MNHNS and CDR2 is SASEGT. The germline V and J ends were trimmed by 3 bases and 0 bases, with 12 bases remaining between them. CDR3 loop: CASSDAGPPSYEQYF. The CDR3 DNA reads as TGTGCCAGCAGTGATGCGGGTCCACCCTCCTACGAGCAGTACTTC.

The rearrangement joins TRBV19 to TRBJ2-1, with 12 bases aligning to TRBD2. The length of the CDR3 is 14 residues. Germline V gene data show CDR1 as LNHDA and CDR2 as SQIVND (reference sequence). V lost 6 bases and J lost 5; bases outside the gene matches: 2. DNA for the CDR3: TGTGCCAGTAGCGGACTAGCGGGAAACAATGAGCAGTTCTTC. This gives the protein CASSGLAGNNEQFF.